The 30 T cell receptor beta chains presented below share a single source sample, sequenced in a study of CD8+ T cells in alopecia areata. Treatment described: oral pan-JAK inhibitor, 5-10 mg twice daily. TCR sequencing used cDNA made by reverse transcription of extracted RNA. Sequenced by immunoSEQ multiplex PCR; TCRdb stores in-frame clones only, minus some. The sample has under 200,000 clones; around 59% are singletons. The sequencing used CD4+ T cells sorted from blood, collected at week 24, from a patient treated with tofacitinib. The origin of the receptors is a human donor with alopecia areata.

This clone was seen just once. This chain links TRBV6-5 with TRBJ2-7, with 7 bases matching TRBD1. Per germline, CDR1 MNHEY and CDR2 SVGAGI. The CDR3 has 15 residues. V lost 5 bases, J lost 3 bases, and 10 bases stayed unmatched. The CDR3 DNA reads as TGTGCCAGCAGTCAAGGGACAGCCCGATTCTACGAGCAGTACTTC. It specifies CASSQGTARFYEQYF.

V and J are TRBV30 and TRBJ2-5; perhaps TRBD2 as D (5 bases). CDR1 and CDR2 (germline): GTSNPN, SVGIG (reference sequence). This CDR3 has 13 amino acids. Trimming took off 2 bases at V and 5 bases at J, with 12 bases between the two ends. CDR3 residues: CAWSKRTGETQYF. CDR3 coding DNA: TGTGCCTGGAGTAAAAGGACGGGGGAGACCCAGTACTTC.

As DNA, the CDR3 is TGTGCCAGCAGTGAGGGGCCGGGGACCTACGAGCAGTACTTC. This codes for CASSEGPGTYEQYF. The chain couples TRBV6-1 to TRBJ2-7; D possibly uses TRBD1 or TRBD2 (5 bases each). V was cut by 3 bases and J by 2 bases, with 11 bases left in between. The CDR3 contains 14 residues. Germline V gene data show CDR1 as MNHNS and CDR2 as SASEGT.

The rearrangement joins TRBV25-1 to TRBJ2-3; tentatively, D is TRBD1 (6 bases). Between the trimmed V and J ends, which lost 5 bases and 2 bases, there was a span of 14 bases. Germline V gene lookup returns CDR1 MGHDK and CDR2 SYGVNS. The CDR3 sequence is 15 residues long. The DNA of the CDR3 is TGTGCCAGCAGTAGGGGGATTCGAAACACAGATACGCAGTATTTT. It encodes CASSRGIRNTDTQYF.

The chain combines TRBV2 with TRBJ2-4; D remains unclear. CDR3 size: 15 residues. The V gene's germline CDR1 is SNHLY and CDR2 FYNNEI. V was cut by 7 bases and J by 0 bases, with 13 bases left in between. The DNA of the CDR3 is TGTGCCAGCACCGAATTAGGGTTAGCCAAAAACATTCAGTACTTC. Its translation is CASTELGLAKNIQYF.

This clone was detected only a few times. Other nucleotide sequences from this sample produce the same CDR3. V is TRBV29-1 and J is TRBJ1-1; TRBD1 aligns across 9 bases. CDR3 size: 12 residues. Germline V gene lookup returns CDR1 SQVTM and CDR2 ANQGSEA. Losses at the gene ends were 3 bases for V and 5 bases for J; bases not matched to a gene: 1. CDR3 in DNA: TGCAGCGTTGAGGACAGGGGAACTGAAGCTTTCTTT. This encodes CSVEDRGTEAFF.

The chain has TRBV4-2 and TRBJ1-1; D perhaps matches TRBD1 (5 bases). V lost 0 bases and J lost 5, with 13 bases in between. From germline, CDR1 is LGHNA and CDR2 YNFKEQ. This CDR3 has 15 amino acids. In DNA form, the CDR3 reads TGTGCCAGCAGCCAAGAGACAGCCCAAGCGACTGAAGCTTTCTTT. Residues: CASSQETAQATEAFF.

The chain carries TRBV2 and TRBJ2-7, with TRBD1 matching 8 bases. J lost 5 bases, V lost 3 bases, and 6 bases had no gene match. Germline V gene data show CDR1 as SNHLY and CDR2 as FYNNEI. The CDR3 is 14 amino acids. In DNA form, the CDR3 reads TGTGCCAGCAGTGAGTGGACAGGGTCGGACGAGCAGTACTTC. This gives the protein CASSEWTGSDEQYF.

The chain employs TRBV28 and TRBJ2-3; 8 positions agree with TRBD2. After removal of 4 bases from V and 4 bases from J, the junction contained 4 bases not matched to a gene. The CDR3 covers 14 residues. Looked up from germline, CDR1 is MDHEN and CDR2 is SYDVKM. In DNA form, the CDR3 reads TGTGCCAGCAGTTCCGGGGGGGCATCAGATACGCAGTATTTT. Protein: CASSSGGASDTQYF.

This clone has a handful of counts. J is TRBJ2-5 and V is TRBV2; a possible D gene is TRBD1 (5 bases). In germline, CDR1 is SNHLY, CDR2 FYNNEI. Trimming took 4 bases from V and 5 from J, leaving 14 bases between them. The CDR3 has 14 amino acids. CDR3 coding DNA: TGTGCCAGCAGTGGAGACAGTGTCGGGGAGACCCAGTACTTC. It translates to CASSGDSVGETQYF.

The rearrangement links TRBV5-1 to TRBJ2-7; possibly TRBD1 for D (8 bases). The CDR3 has 15 residues. Germline loops: CDR1 SGHRS, CDR2 YFSETQ. The V and J ends lost 0 bases and 2 bases respectively, with 12 bases between them. The CDR3 region is CASSLGQGTTYEQYF. DNA of the CDR3: TGCGCCAGCAGCTTGGGACAGGGGACTACCTACGAGCAGTACTTC. Full variable domain (missing parts from reference TRBV5-1 and TRBJ2-7): KAGVTQTPRYLIKTRGQQVTLSCSPISGHRSVSWYQQTPGQGLQFLFEYFSETQRNKGNFPGRFSGRQFSNSRSEMNVSTLELGDSALYLCASSLGQGTTYEQYFGPGTRLTVT.

The CDR3 DNA follows: TGTGCCACCAGCAGGGACAGTGCAGGCGGGACCCAGTACTTC. It is translated as CATSRDSAGGTQYF. This rearrangement joins TRBV15 to TRBJ2-5; a possible D gene is TRBD1 (6 bases). This CDR3 is built from 14 residues. The V and J ends lost 3 bases and 7 bases respectively, with 15 bases between them. Germline V gene lookup returns CDR1 LNHNV and CDR2 YYDKDF (reference sequence).

The rearrangement joins TRBV6-1 to TRBJ1-1; D possibly corresponds to TRBD1 (6 bases). The CDR3 loop spans 20 amino acids. V was shortened by 2 bases and J by 4 bases, with 29 bases between the two germline ends. Germline CDR1 reads MNHNS; CDR2 reads SASEGT. In nucleotides, the CDR3 is TGTGCCAGCAGTGAAACCGGGAGGAGGTCGTCGGGGGCGCGGAGCACTGAAGCTTTCTTT. It encodes CASSETGRRSSGARSTEAFF.

This sequence joins TRBV11-2 and TRBJ2-6; D may be TRBD1 (6 bases). V shed 3 bases and J shed 0 bases, with 6 bases lying between them. Germline CDR1 reads SGHAT; CDR2 reads FQNNGV. The CDR3 has 15 amino acids. The CDR3 reads CASSLTGSGANVLTF. The CDR3 DNA follows: TGTGCCAGCAGCTTGACAGGCTCTGGGGCCAACGTCCTGACTTTC.

The V call is TRBV29-1, the J call TRBJ2-7, with D possibly called TRBD1 or TRBD2 (5 bases each). Germline lookup yields CDR1 SQVTM and CDR2 ANQGSEA. The length of the CDR3 is 12 residues. Deletions cut 6 bases from V and 1 base from J, with 10 bases between. The CDR3 spells CSVPGPSYEQYF. As DNA, the CDR3 is TGCAGCGTCCCGGGGCCGTCCTACGAGCAGTACTTC.

The rearrangement uses TRBV30 and TRBJ1-1, with D unclear. This CDR3 contains 15 residues. V lost 4 bases to trimming and J lost 2 bases, with 17 bases between them. Germline V lookup: CDR1 GTSNPN, CDR2 SVGIG (reference sequence). DNA of the CDR3: TGTGCCTGGAAACTCTCCCCGACATCTAACACTGAAGCTTTCTTT. Translated, it gives CAWKLSPTSNTEAFF.

This clone was observed a handful of times. The chain couples TRBV4-2 to TRBJ2-7; either TRBD1 or TRBD2 may fit D (5 bases each). Germline CDR1 and CDR2: LGHNA and YNFKEQ. V lost 3 bases and J 0 bases, leaving 18 bases between the germline ends. CDR3 size: 17 residues. The CDR3 spells CASSHLTGQASSYEQYF. DNA for the CDR3: TGTGCCAGCAGCCACCTCACGGGGCAGGCGAGCTCCTACGAGCAGTACTTC.

This chain connects TRBV11-2 to TRBJ2-1, with 13 bases fitting TRBD2. The junction had 8 bases not matched to a gene; V was cut back by 1 base and J by 11 bases. This CDR3 has 16 amino acids. The germline CDR1 and CDR2 sequences are SGHAT and FQNNGV. CDR3 DNA: TGTGCCAGCAGCTTAGGCGGACTAGCGGGGGACCTTAAGCAGTTCTTC. It codes for CASSLGGLAGDLKQFF.

This clone was picked up a small number of times. Other DNA sequences in this sample translate to the same CDR3. The chain couples TRBV5-1 to TRBJ2-5; D is perhaps TRBD1 (5 bases). Trimming took 0 bases from V and 2 from J, leaving 11 bases between them. This CDR3 is 15 amino acids long. From germline, CDR1 is SGHRS and CDR2 YFSETQ. The CDR3 sequence: CASSLVGQGQETQYF. In nucleotides, the CDR3 is TGCGCCAGCAGCTTGGTCGGCCAGGGACAAGAGACCCAGTACTTC.

The chain carries TRBV7-9 and TRBJ2-7; the D gene is possibly TRBD1 (5 bases). V lost 5 bases and J 6 bases, leaving 14 bases between the germline ends. This CDR3 is built from 13 residues. Germline CDR1 and CDR2: SEHNR and FQNEAQ (reference sequence). CDR3 loop: CASSPAAQGEQYF. The CDR3 region has the DNA TGTGCCAGCAGCCCGGCCGCCCAGGGCGAGCAGTACTTC.

The chain combines TRBV12-5 with TRBJ1-5; no clear D gene. Looked up from germline, CDR1 is LGHNT and CDR2 is FRNRAP. The CDR3 extends over 15 amino acids. Between the trimmed V and J ends, which lost 5 bases and 0 bases, there was a span of 11 bases. CDR3 sequence (DNA): TGTGCTAGTGGTATTGGAGGGATTAGCAATCAGCCCCAGCATTTT. Translation: CASGIGGISNQPQHF. Complete variable domain (other parts from reference TRBV12-5 and TRBJ1-5): DARVTQTPRHKVTEMGQEVTMRCQPILGHNTVFWYRQTMMQGLELLAYFRNRAPLDDSGMPKDRFSAEMPDATLATLKIQPSEPRDSAVYFCASGIGGISNQPQHFGDGTRLSIL.

This clone was recorded a few times. The V gene is TRBV18, the J gene TRBJ2-2; 7 positions agree with TRBD1. J lost 1 base, V lost 4 bases, and 6 bases had no gene match. Germline V gene sequence: CDR1 KGHSH, CDR2 LQKENI. The CDR3 is 16 amino acids. The CDR3 DNA reads TGTGCCAGCTCACGTAATACAGGGGAGAACACCGGGGAGCTGTTTTTT. It codes for CASSRNTGENTGELFF.

V and J are TRBV9 and TRBJ2-2; D ambiguous. CDR1 and CDR2 (germline): SGDLS, YYNGEE. The CDR3 has 15 amino acids. V was shortened by 3 bases and J by 0 bases, with 9 bases between the two germline ends. The CDR3: CASSERSTNTGELFF. CDR3 DNA: TGTGCCAGCAGCGAACGGAGTACGAACACCGGGGAGCTGTTTTTT.

CDR3 in amino acids: CSVVAGLTNYGYTF. DNA for the CDR3: TGCAGCGTTGTAGCGGGACTCACAAACTATGGCTACACCTTC. The chain links TRBV29-1 to TRBJ1-2; the D gene is possibly TRBD1 (5 bases). The V end was cut by 4 bases, the J end by 2 bases, with 14 bases between. Per germline, CDR1 SQVTM and CDR2 ANQGSEA. This CDR3 comprises 14 residues.

This clone has a single count. V gene TRBV27 combines with J gene TRBJ2-7; D may be TRBD2 (5 bases). V lost 2 bases, J lost 0 bases, and 8 bases lay in between. CDR3 length: 14 amino acids. Germline V gene data show CDR1 as MNHEY and CDR2 as SMNVEV (reference sequence). CDR3 sequence (DNA): TGTGCCAGCAGTTTAAATGGAGGCTCCTACGAGCAGTACTTC. Its translation is CASSLNGGSYEQYF.

The chain carries TRBV7-9 and TRBJ2-3; 10 bases map to TRBD2. This CDR3 spans 16 amino acids. V gave up 7 bases and J gave up 4 bases; unmatched junction bases: 11. Germline assignment: CDR1 SEHNR and CDR2 FQNEAQ (reference sequence). The CDR3, as DNA: TGTGCCAGCAACAAATCTAGCGGGGGATTGGCAGATACGCAGTATTTT. Residues: CASNKSSGGLADTQYF.

The chain recombines TRBV18 with TRBJ2-6; no clear D gene. CDR3 length equals 17 residues. Looked up from germline, CDR1 is KGHSH and CDR2 is LQKENI. V was cut by 5 bases and J by 0 bases, with 14 bases left in between. CDR3 DNA sequence: TGTGCCAGCTCATCAAACACCTTTTCCTCTGGGGCCAACGTCCTGACTTTC. It translates to CASSSNTFSSGANVLTF.

V usage is TRBV29-1 and J usage is TRBJ1-5; no definite D call. Germline assignment: CDR1 SQVTM and CDR2 ANQGSEA. There are 13 residues in the CDR3. Trimming pared 4 bases from V and 4 bases from J, leaving 11 bases between. The CDR3 nucleotides read TGCAGCGTTGCAGGCCAGGAGAATCAGCCCCAGCATTTT. It translates to CSVAGQENQPQHF.

The rearrangement joins TRBV7-8 to TRBJ2-1; possible D gene TRBD2, 6 bases. The V end was cut by 5 bases, the J end by 6 bases, with 20 bases between. Germline V gene data show CDR1 as SGHVS and CDR2 as FQNEAQ. The CDR3 runs 16 residues. The CDR3 here is CASSPIGGEIGNEQFF. In DNA, the CDR3 is TGTGCCAGCAGCCCAATAGGCGGGGAGATTGGCAATGAGCAGTTCTTC.

This chain uses TRBV30 with TRBJ1-3; 10 bases are shared with TRBD1. This CDR3 contains 13 residues. Germline CDR1 and CDR2: GTSNPN and SVGIG (reference sequence). V gave up 5 bases and J gave up 6 bases; unmatched junction bases: 4. CDR3 amino acids: CAWDRGRKNTIYF. CDR3 sequence (DNA): TGTGCCTGGGACAGGGGGCGTAAAAACACCATATATTTT.